This T cell receptor (beta chain) was identified in a study of CD8 T cells in Susac syndrome. Study observations and caveats: The TCR sequencing and HLA analysis in the study involved a relatively small number of individuals, as the study acknowledged. The Susac syndrome CD4+ T cell repertoires displayed no clonal expansion.

A note on this clonotype: Its specificity is unknown.

Random hexamers were used to reverse transcribe about 0.45 to 1 ug of RNA. By means of immunoSEQ multiplex PCR, TCR beta CDR3 spanning 54 Vbeta and 13 Jbeta underwent amplification. TCRdb re-analysed the immunoSEQ multiplex PCR reads in MiXCR, keeping a single row per CDR3 protein. Counted here are roughly 80,000 distinct CDR3 sequences, around 93% occurring once; the ten biggest clones make up more than 0.5%. This clonotype was obtained from a human donor with Susac syndrome. Sequenced material: CD4+ T cells from PBMCs.

The CDR3 DNA reads TGTGCCAGCAGGGATAGCGGGTCCGACAATGAGCAGTTCTTC. Its translation is CASRDSGSDNEQFF. J is TRBJ2-1 and V is TRBV27; 7 nucleotides align to TRBD2. The CDR3 length is 14 residues. Germline trimming cut 6 bases from V and 5 bases from J; bases unmatched to any gene: 7. The germline gives CDR1 MNHEY, CDR2 SMNVEV (reference sequence).